This T cell receptor beta chain was sequenced for a study of cytomegalovirus exposure and HLA in healthy donors (dated by TCRdb to 2015 to 2018). Regarding the study in general: According to an earlier analysis of several hundred of the donors, about 179 million T cells yielded 117 million unique TCR beta sequences and 276 Gb of sequence data. An early release covering 550 to 650 HLA-typed donors comprised about 300 gigabases of sequencing data and around 85 million unique TCR sequences. The genetic ancestry cluster associated with self-reported Caucasian donors included about four fifths of the 350 to 500 genotyped donors. The study aimed to test whether signatures of past pathogen exposure could be identified by cataloging public T cell receptors. The study profiled the T cell repertoires of 666 subjects by immunosequencing and related them to cytomegalovirus serostatus. In addition to the first cohort of approximately 650 subjects, a separate validation cohort of under 150 different subjects was used. To predict cytomegalovirus infection status, the study brought together high-throughput TCR immunosequencing, statistical association of individual TCRs with disease status, and machine learning. A later analysis re-analyzed previously published TCR beta repertoires from about 730 donors and added high-resolution HLA genotyping to study TCR occurrence patterns. Rather than drawing on any new phenotypic data, the later analysis identified candidate immune exposures from TCR beta sequences and the way those sequences occurred across donors. An earlier analysis of about 620 of the donors applied high-throughput TCR beta sequencing to assess whether each TCR beta V gene segment acted as functional or pseudogenic. Donor age, sex, ethnicity and CMV serostatus were collected together with the repertoire data. In a later genetic analysis, genome-wide SNP genotypes for about 60% of the 666 donors were used, and that subset was treated as a discovery cohort. All discovery cohort repertoires had been generated on a single sequencing platform. Both class I and class II loci were covered by HLA typing, at four-digit resolution. Typing coverage varied by locus: roughly 629-640 donors for A, B, C, DRB1 and DQB1; more than 500 for DQA1; about 590 for DPA1; roughly 470 for DPB1. Four or five DR-DQ haplotypes were treated as single units for association and clustering because of strong linkage in the cohort. On average, around 200,000 unique TCR beta nucleotide sequences were sequenced per donor among fewer than 500 genotyped donors of the cohort, with 15% to 20% of those sequences being non-productive.

This clone was recorded only once. Its antigen is unknown. It has no much larger one-base neighbor in the sample; base qualities were not kept. From cysteine to phenylalanine, the CDR3 is 20 amino acids long. Of the read, only the CDR3 DNA is kept; its 60 bases are in frame from base 1. Via the germline V gene, CDR1 is LGHNA and CDR2 YNFKEQ. V lost 2 bases and J lost 4 bases, and the count of bases not matched to a germline gene is 16. The cohort consisted of 600 to 750 healthy bone marrow donors. At the time of sampling, every cohort member was nominally healthy, though immune exposures that went unrecorded were likely present. The donor tested CMV seronegative and was one of the 352 seronegative cohort members. Every donor gave a peripheral blood sample, and the peripheral blood mononuclear cells from that sample were used for TCR beta sequencing. The Qiagen DNeasy Blood Extraction Kit was used to extract genomic DNA from the blood cell samples.

Overall study results and their limits: Compared with equally common non-associated chains, HLA-associated TCR beta chains in a later analysis were more clonally expanded and had lower generation probabilities. In vitro tests confirmed that a few of the cytomegalovirus-associated TCR beta chains recognize cytomegalovirus antigens. Cytomegalovirus status was reported to be diagnosed by the classifier with high specificity and sensitivity in both the original and validation cohorts. The study gave a list of 150 to 200 TCR beta chains associated with cytomegalovirus. A later genetic analysis associated a missense DCLRE1C variant with V-gene and J-gene trimming of TCR beta chains, and an independent cohort replicated the association. When HLA alleles, especially DR and DQ, strongly co-occurred, TCR associations were difficult to assign to individual alleles. CMV serostatus was the only immune exposure information available for the cohort. Only TCR beta chains were sequenced in this cohort, and the absence of alpha or paired-chain data limited detectable features. Most CMV-associated TCR beta chains appeared to be HLA-restricted in a later analysis, and the HLA associations seemed to be driven largely by CMV exposure. A further reported finding was that TCR beta sequences accurately predicted the HLA-A and HLA-B alleles for most subjects in the first cohort. Most TCR sequences were seen in very few donors, while some public TCRs were found in many individuals. Because some donors lacked HLA typing at each locus, the association tests relied only on the typed subset. The presence/absence analyses assumed that sequencing depth was roughly uniform across donors, and that assumption may not be true. The earlier analysis of about 600 of the donors excluded over 15 rarely observed V segments, including chromosome 9 orphons, because counts were too low. According to the authors, the approach could potentially be generalized to other disease states and immunological phenotypes. The 87-base-pair reads could not distinguish some IMGT-functional V segments, including TRBV6-2 and TRBV6-3, so those segments were excluded. Broadly in line with IMGT annotations, most TCR beta V segments showed up in productive rearrangements about 87% or about 30% of the time in an earlier analysis of approximately 640 of the donors. A later analysis associated 16,951 TCR beta sequences with specific HLA alleles at a false discovery rate of 0.05. A cluster of highly shared sequence variants was judged likely to be a technical artifact of the sequencing pipeline. Compared with the 666-donor mean, donors in an Asian-associated ancestry cluster had fewer N-insertions in productive TCRs, according to a later genetic analysis. In a later analysis, the rate of TCR association differed among HLA loci, with DRB1 alleles having the most associated TCRs and HLA-C alleles having the fewest. Correlated functional status among segregating V segments might reflect linkage disequilibrium, but an unknown experimental factor could not be ruled out. In a later analysis, several top co-occurrence clusters were reported to appear linked to parvovirus B19, influenza, CMV and Epstein-Barr virus.

To prepare the library, the immunoSEQ multiplex PCR assay was applied. For the multiplex PCR, a mixture combining 60 forward primers for TCR Vbeta segments and 13 reverse primers for TCR Jbeta segments was used. Amplification of the CDR3 region of rearranged TCR beta genes was performed with a multiplex PCR assay on genomic DNA. Amplified TCR beta libraries were sequenced as 87-base-pair reads on the Illumina HiSeq System. From the authors' description of their analysis: A later analysis counted about 80 million unique TCR beta chains across the 500 to 850 repertoires, and some 11 million of these chains were shared by at least two donors. To remove PCR and sequencing errors, raw reads were error-corrected and collapsed into unique sequences using a nearest-neighbor algorithm that merged closely related sequences. To assign V, D and J gene segments, CDR3 sequences were aligned to IMGT reference sequences. Each retained sequence needed at least a six-nucleotide match to both a V gene segment and a J gene segment. Rearrangements were classified as productive when the CDR3 lacked stop codons and remained in frame with V and J, and all other rearrangements were classified as non-productive. Following IMGT convention, CDR3 was defined as the stretch from the second conserved V-encoded cysteine to the conserved J-encoded phenylalanine. The earlier analysis of about 590 of the donors excluded sequences that lacked an unambiguous match to a single V gene segment. An earlier analysis of approximately 590 of the donors classified V segments as functional when productive rearrangements were above 56.7% and as segregating when the standard deviation between donors was above 5%. A statistical classification framework was built for diagnosing cytomegalovirus status from the catalog of TCR beta chain sequences. A later analysis assigned V and J genes by comparing TCR nucleotide sequences with IMGT/GENE-DB human TR gene sequences. In a later analysis, CDR3 sequences and most-parsimonious VDJ recombination scenarios were assigned using the TCRdist pipeline. In a later analysis, each TCR beta chain was defined by its CDR3 amino acid sequence together with its V-gene family, and reads lacking a unique V-gene family were excluded. To address suspected cross-contamination and a sequencing artifact, a later analysis removed a few hundred highly shared, low-generation-probability nucleotide sequences. For each public chain, a later analysis derived a clonal expansion index from normalized ranks of inferred template counts within each repertoire. Generation probabilities in a later analysis came from a VDJ recombination model fitted to out-of-frame rearrangements, and those results were checked against IGoR. A later analysis scored TCR-TCR, TCR-HLA and TCR-CMV co-occurrence with hypergeometric tests, applying a repertoire-size bias correction to TCR pairs. In a later analysis, false discovery rates were estimated by permuting HLA or CMV assignments 20 times. In a later analysis, co-occurring TCRs were grouped using DBSCAN, with TCRdist sequence similarity added in when clustering inside HLA-allele-positive subsets. Repertoires with fewer than 30,000 or more than 120,000 public chains, plus five repertoires with anomalous nucleotide sharing, were excluded from co-occurrence clustering. Held by TCRdb, this immuneACCESS table contains in-frame sequences only and omits some clones. Under half of the omission traces to an unresolved V gene where checked; the cause of the rest is unknown. Clone size and V and J calls were adopted from that table, with D and trimming inferred from the DNA. This sample lists approximately 200,000 clones; 82% were detected once. Around 0.1% of the sample lies in the top ten.

The chain is made from TRBV4-2 and TRBJ2-5; 13 middle bases align to TRBD2. The receptor comes from a boy younger than 10 in good health and CMV-seronegative. Sequencing was performed on PBMCs. The DNA reads as follows: TGTGCCAGCAGCCAAACTACGAGCCGGGTACTAGCGGGGGGGGGAGAGACCCAGTACTTC. Its product reads: CASSQTTSRVLAGGGETQYF.